The count of the clone carrying this T cell receptor beta chain is one. The study drew participants aged about 18 to 89 years from 20 to 30 US areas. Clinical history reported by participants formed the basis on which cohorts were assigned. This entry comes from a study of blood T cell repertoires in COVID-19. V lost 6 bases to trimming and J lost 4 bases, with 15 bases between them. The CDR3 totals 15 residues. The germline CDR1 and CDR2 sequences are KGHSH and LQKENI. The data were produced by immunoSEQ multiplex PCR, yet TCRdb's version contains in-frame clones alone and is incomplete. The top ten hold 1.4% to 1.5% of the sample, which has 430,000 or so clones, about 88% seen once.

Sequencing was done on a sample of PBMCs or T cells enriched from blood (not recorded which). The sequence came from a young woman who had been exposed to COVID-19. The J gene is TRBJ2-2, the V gene TRBV18, with D tentatively TRBD2 (6 bases). This CDR3 reads CASSQTRRSTGELFF. CDR3 nucleotide sequence: TGTGCCAGCTCCCAGACTAGGCGAAGCACCGGGGAGCTGTTTTTT. The complete variable domain, with remaining parts taken from reference TRBV18 and TRBJ2-2, reads NAGVMQNPRHLVRRRGQEARLRCSPMKGHSHVYWYRQLPEEGLKFMVYLQKENIIDESGMPKERFSAEFPKEGPSILRIQQVVRGDSAAYFCASSQTRRSTGELFFGEGSRLTVL.